The 9 T cell receptor beta chains in this list originate from one sample, sequenced in a study of control samples from healthy donors and cancer patients. Assay: immunoSEQ multiplex PCR; the TCRdb copy retains only in-frame clones and omits some. This sample has 150,000 to 200,000 clones, with 91% found just once. Sequenced material: blood. The receptor set was obtained from a woman between 25 and 40 years old in good health.

The chain is built from TRBV13 and TRBJ2-6; 10 nucleotides line up with TRBD1. V gave up 5 bases and J gave up 2 bases; unmatched junction bases: 3. CDR1 and CDR2 (germline): PRHDT, FYEKMQ (reference sequence). This CDR3 contains 16 residues. The CDR3 sequence is CASSPGQGAGANVLTF. In nucleotides, the CDR3 is TGTGCCAGCAGCCCCGGACAGGGGGCTGGGGCCAACGTCCTGACTTTC.

The chain is built from TRBV30 and TRBJ1-1; D gene unclear. The V gene lost 1 base and the J gene lost 4 bases, with 13 bases spanning the gap. CDR1 is GTSNPN, CDR2 SVGIG, per germline (reference sequence). The CDR3 loop spans 14 amino acids. In nucleotides, the CDR3 is TGTGCCTGGAGTGCCCAAACGGTCGGCACTGAAGCTTTCTTT. Encoded protein: CAWSAQTVGTEAFF.

The rearrangement uses TRBV19 and TRBJ2-7, with D possibly being TRBD2 (6 bases). The length of the CDR3 is 14 residues. Trimming left V 6 bases short and J 3 bases short, with 15 bases between. Germline values: CDR1 LNHDA, CDR2 SQIVND (reference sequence). The CDR3 loop is CASSSGGIGYEQYF. CDR3 DNA: TGTGCCAGTAGCTCCGGCGGGATAGGCTACGAGCAGTACTTC.

The genes are TRBV7-8 and TRBJ1-1, with a possible D match to TRBD1 (5 bases). Germline V gene sequence: CDR1 SGHVS, CDR2 FQNEAQ. There are 15 residues in the CDR3. The V gene lost 3 bases and the J gene lost 0 bases, with 11 bases spanning the gap. Written as DNA, the CDR3 is TGTGCCAGCAGCTTGAGGGCAGGGATGAACACTGAAGCTTTCTTT. This translates into CASSLRAGMNTEAFF. The full variable domain, with the rest looked up from reference TRBV7-8 and TRBJ1-1, is GAGVSQSPRYKVAKRGQDVALRCDPISGHVSLFWYQQALGQGPEFLTYFQNEAQLDKSGLPSDRFFAERPEGSVSTLKIQRTQQEDSAVYLCASSLRAGMNTEAFFGQGTRLTVV.

This clone has a single count. The J gene is TRBJ2-2, the V gene TRBV6-5; TRBD1 matches at 8 bases. J gave up 7 bases and V 5 bases, and 9 bases lay outside the gene matches. CDR1 is MNHEY, CDR2 SVGAGI, per germline. The CDR3 spans 15 residues. DNA for the CDR3: TGTGCCAGCAGTACCCGACAGGGGTCTGTCGGGGAGCTGTTTTTT. Its translation: CASSTRQGSVGELFF.

In its sample, this clone was seen once. CDR3 protein: CASSPRQGTTDTQYF. The CDR3 coding sequence is TGTGCCAGCTCACCACGACAGGGGACCACAGATACGCAGTATTTT. The chain employs TRBV18 and TRBJ2-3, with 8 bases fitting TRBD1. V trimming: 1 base; J trimming: 2 bases; junction bases outside the gene matches: 2. The CDR3 loop spans 15 amino acids. In germline, CDR1 is KGHSH, CDR2 LQKENI. Complete variable domain (other parts from reference TRBV18 and TRBJ2-3): NAGVMQNPRHLVRRRGQEARLRCSPMKGHSHVYWYRQLPEEGLKFMVYLQKENIIDESGMPKERFSAEFPKEGPSILRIQQVVRGDSAAYFCASSPRQGTTDTQYFGPGTRLTVL.

The chain has TRBV12-3 or TRBV12-4 and TRBJ2-3; possible D gene TRBD2, 6 bases. The CDR3 is made up of 13 amino acids. V was cut by 5 bases and J by 6 bases, with 12 bases left in between. CDR3 DNA: TGTGCCAGCAGTGTCAGGGAGGTGGATACGCAGTATTTT. This translates into CASSVREVDTQYF.

The chain uses TRBV4-1 and TRBJ2-2; perhaps TRBD1 as D (6 bases). V was shortened by 5 bases and J by 0 bases, with 13 bases between the two germline ends. The CDR3 covers 16 residues. Germline CDR1 reads MGHRA; CDR2 reads YSYEKL. The CDR3 DNA reads as TGCGCCAGCAGCTCCCCCAGGGGACCGAACACCGGGGAGCTGTTTTTT. Protein product: CASSSPRGPNTGELFF.

The DNA for the CDR3 is TGCAGTGCTACCAGCGGGAGGGGAGCTTTCTTT. This codes for CSATSGRGAFF. V is TRBV20-1 and J is TRBJ1-1, with a tentative D call TRBD1 (5 bases). Germline V lookup: CDR1 DFQATT, CDR2 SNEGSKA (reference sequence). The CDR3 is 11 residues long. The V and J ends lost 4 bases and 10 bases respectively, with 13 bases between them.